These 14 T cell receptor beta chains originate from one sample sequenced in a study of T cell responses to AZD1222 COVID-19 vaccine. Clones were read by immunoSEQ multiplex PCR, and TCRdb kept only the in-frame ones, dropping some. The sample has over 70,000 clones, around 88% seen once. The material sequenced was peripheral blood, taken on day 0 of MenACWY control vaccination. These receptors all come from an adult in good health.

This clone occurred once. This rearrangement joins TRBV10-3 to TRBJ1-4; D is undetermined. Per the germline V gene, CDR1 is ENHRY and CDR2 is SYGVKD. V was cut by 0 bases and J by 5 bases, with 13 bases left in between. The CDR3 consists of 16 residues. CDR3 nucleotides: TGTGCCATCAGTGAGTCGATGGACGCTGGGAATGAAAAACTGTTTTTT. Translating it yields CAISESMDAGNEKLFF.

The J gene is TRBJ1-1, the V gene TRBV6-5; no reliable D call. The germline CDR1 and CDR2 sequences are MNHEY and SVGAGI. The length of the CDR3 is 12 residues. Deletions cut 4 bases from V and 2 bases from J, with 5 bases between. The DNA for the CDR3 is TGTGCCAGCAGTTCAGATAACACTGAAGCTTTCTTT. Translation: CASSSDNTEAFF.

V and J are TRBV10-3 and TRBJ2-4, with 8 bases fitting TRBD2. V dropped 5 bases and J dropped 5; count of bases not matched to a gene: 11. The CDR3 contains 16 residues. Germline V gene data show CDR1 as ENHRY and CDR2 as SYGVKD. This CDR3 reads CAISSTGGAQENIQYF. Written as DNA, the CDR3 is TGTGCCATCAGTTCTACGGGGGGGGCGCAGGAAAACATTCAGTACTTC.

Written as DNA, the CDR3 is TGTGCTAGTGGTTTGGGCAGACCGGACAGGGGGCGCGGAGCTTTCTTT. It is translated as CASGLGRPDRGRGAFF. V usage is TRBV12-5 and J usage is TRBJ1-1; 11 bases match TRBD1. V lost 1 base and J lost 10; bases outside the gene matches: 11. The germline V gene encodes CDR1 LGHNT and CDR2 FRNRAP. The CDR3 spans 16 residues.

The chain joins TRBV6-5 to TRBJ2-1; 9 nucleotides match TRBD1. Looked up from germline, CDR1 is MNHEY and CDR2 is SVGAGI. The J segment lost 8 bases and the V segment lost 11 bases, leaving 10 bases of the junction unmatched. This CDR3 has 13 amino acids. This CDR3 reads CACGTGFVDEQFF. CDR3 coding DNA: TGTGCCTGCGGGACAGGGTTCGTCGATGAGCAGTTCTTC.

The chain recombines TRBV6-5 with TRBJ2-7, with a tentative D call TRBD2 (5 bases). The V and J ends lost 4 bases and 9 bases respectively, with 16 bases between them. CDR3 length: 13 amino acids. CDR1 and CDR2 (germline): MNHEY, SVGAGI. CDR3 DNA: TGTGCCAGCAGTTCCCTCCCCTCCGGAGGGCAGTACTTC. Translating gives CASSSLPSGGQYF.

The CDR3 coding sequence is TGTGCCTCGCATACCGGGGAGCTGTTTTTT. This translates into CASHTGELFF. This chain links TRBV21-1 with TRBJ2-2. TRBV21-1 is a recognized pseudogene. CDR3 length: 10 amino acids.

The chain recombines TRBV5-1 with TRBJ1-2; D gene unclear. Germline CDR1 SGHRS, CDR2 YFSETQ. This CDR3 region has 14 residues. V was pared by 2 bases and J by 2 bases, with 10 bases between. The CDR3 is CASSLMDWNYGYTF. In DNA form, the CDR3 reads TGCGCCAGCAGCTTAATGGACTGGAACTATGGCTACACCTTC. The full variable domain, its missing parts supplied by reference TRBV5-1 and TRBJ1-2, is KAGVTQTPRYLIKTRGQQVTLSCSPISGHRSVSWYQQTPGQGLQFLFEYFSETQRNKGNFPGRFSGRQFSNSRSEMNVSTLELGDSALYLCASSLMDWNYGYTFGSGTRLTVV.

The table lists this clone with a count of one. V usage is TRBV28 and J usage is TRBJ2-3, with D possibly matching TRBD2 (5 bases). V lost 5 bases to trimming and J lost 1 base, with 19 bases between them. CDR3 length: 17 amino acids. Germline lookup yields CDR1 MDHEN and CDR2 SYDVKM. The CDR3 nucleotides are TGTGCCAGCAGTCACATTTGGGTAGCGACTGGCACAGATACGCAGTATTTT. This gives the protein CASSHIWVATGTDTQYF.

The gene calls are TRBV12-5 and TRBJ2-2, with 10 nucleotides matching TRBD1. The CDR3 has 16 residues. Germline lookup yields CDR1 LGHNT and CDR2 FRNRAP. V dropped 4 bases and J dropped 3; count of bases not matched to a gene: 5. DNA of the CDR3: TGTGCTAGTGGTTCGACAGGGGGCACAGACACCGGGGAGCTGTTTTTT. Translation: CASGSTGGTDTGELFF.

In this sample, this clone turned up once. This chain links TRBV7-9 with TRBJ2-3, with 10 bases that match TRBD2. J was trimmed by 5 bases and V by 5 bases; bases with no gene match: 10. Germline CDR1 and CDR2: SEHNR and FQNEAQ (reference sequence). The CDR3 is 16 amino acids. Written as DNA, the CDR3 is TGTGCCAGCAGCCATCTAGCGGGGGAACGAATAGATACGCAGTATTTT. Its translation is CASSHLAGERIDTQYF.

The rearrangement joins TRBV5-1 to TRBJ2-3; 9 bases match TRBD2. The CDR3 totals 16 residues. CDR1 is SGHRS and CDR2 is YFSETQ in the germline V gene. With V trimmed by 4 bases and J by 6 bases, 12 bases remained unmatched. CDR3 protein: CASSAQLAGARDTQYF. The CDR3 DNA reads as TGCGCCAGCAGCGCACAATTAGCGGGGGCACGGGATACGCAGTATTTT. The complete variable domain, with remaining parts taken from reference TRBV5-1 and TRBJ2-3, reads KAGVTQTPRYLIKTRGQQVTLSCSPISGHRSVSWYQQTPGQGLQFLFEYFSETQRNKGNFPGRFSGRQFSNSRSEMNVSTLELGDSALYLCASSAQLAGARDTQYFGPGTRLTVL.

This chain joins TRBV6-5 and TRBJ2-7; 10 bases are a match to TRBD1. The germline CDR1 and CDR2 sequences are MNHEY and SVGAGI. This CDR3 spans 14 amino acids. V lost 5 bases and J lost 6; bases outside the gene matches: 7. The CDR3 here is CASSLGQGRSEQYF. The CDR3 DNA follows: TGTGCCAGCAGTCTGGGACAGGGGAGGTCCGAGCAGTACTTC.

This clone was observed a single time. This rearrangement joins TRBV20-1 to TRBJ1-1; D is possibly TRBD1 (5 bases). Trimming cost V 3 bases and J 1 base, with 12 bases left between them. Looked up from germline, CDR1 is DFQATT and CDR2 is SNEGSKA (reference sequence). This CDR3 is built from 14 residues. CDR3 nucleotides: TGCAGTGCTAGTTCAGGGATCGGGAACACTGAAGCTTTCTTT. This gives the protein CSASSGIGNTEAFF.